The sequence of this T cell receptor beta chain was determined in a study of CD8+CD57+ T cells in acquired aplastic anemia. This clonotype was picked up many times. The V gene end was trimmed by 6 bases and the J gene end by 3 bases; junction bases not matched to a gene: 2. CDR1 is SNHLY, CDR2 FYNNEI, per germline. The CDR3 length is 13 residues. Whoever was chosen for sequencing had shown CD8+CD57+ cell expansion by flow cytometry. Genomic DNA, serving as template, underwent TCR beta VDJ and CDR3 profiling. MiXCR, run by TCRdb on the reads, gives a single entry per CDR3 protein. The table shows 150,000 to 200,000 distinct CDR3 sequences, with under 55% occurring only once.

The sequence was collected from a human donor with aplastic anemia. The chain carries TRBV2 and TRBJ1-1; 9 bases are shared with TRBD1. The sample taken for sequencing was sorted CD4+, CD8+, or CD8+CD57+ T cells (not recorded which) from PBMCs. The CDR3 sequence is CASRGDRDTEAFF. CDR3 nucleotides: TGTGCCAGCAGGGGGGACAGGGACACTGAAGCTTTCTTT.